This T cell receptor (beta chain) was identified during a study of cytomegalovirus exposure and HLA in healthy donors. Regarding the study as a whole: Testing in vitro showed a few CMV-associated chains specific for CMV antigens. Beyond CMV serostatus, there was no information to go on about immune exposure.

A remark on this clone: The target antigen is unknown.

Use of 60 Vbeta and 13 Jbeta primers characterized the PCR. Produced via immunoSEQ multiplex PCR; TCRdb's table is partial and in-frame only. The repertoire has some 120,000 clones, 65% to 90% of them found once; the top ten carry 3.9%. CDR3 length equals 17 residues. Trimming stripped 6 bases from V and 4 bases from J, with 22 bases between. The germline V gene has CDR1 MDHEN and CDR2 SYDVKM. The V gene is TRBV28, the J gene TRBJ1-3; possibly TRBD1 for D (5 bases). This clonotype was sampled from a woman in her twenties or thirties in good health and CMV-seronegative. The source material was PBMCs. The CDR3 region has the DNA TGTGCCAGCAGCATCGGGGGGGATACGGGTTTGGGAAACACCATATATTTT. This sequence encodes CASSIGGDTGLGNTIYF.